The 3 T cell receptor beta chains given below trace back to one sample, sequenced in a study of T cell repertoires in cytomegalovirus infection (dated by TCRdb to 2018 to 2020). Sequencing took place on an Illumina HiSeq 1500. TCRdb redid the processing of the public reads, applying fastp at Q25 and MiXCR, and retained in-frame beta chains. Here each entry gathers all rows of one CDR3 protein and keeps the most common genes and DNA. This sample comprises roughly 150,000 distinct CDR3 sequences, around a quarter of them detected only once. The top ten clonotypes cover approximately 9.9% of the sample. Material: PBMCs. These receptors were taken from a human donor in good health (CMV status not recorded). Some clones in this sample may be carry-over from other donors' samples.

The chain links TRBV28 to TRBJ2-5, with 11 bases that match TRBD1. J was trimmed by 4 bases and V by 6 bases; bases with no gene match: 7. The CDR3 length is 15 residues. CDR1 MDHEN and CDR2 SYDVKM come from the germline V gene. This CDR3 reads CASSRGQGVGETQYF. CDR3 nucleotides: TGTGCCAGCAGCCGGGGACAGGGGGTTGGAGAGACCCAGTACTTC.

This clonotype came up once. The chain employs TRBV5-1 and TRBJ2-1; D is unclear. Germline values: CDR1 SGHRS, CDR2 YFSETQ. Trimming took 4 bases from V and 5 from J, leaving 7 bases between them. The CDR3 runs to 12 residues. In nucleotides, the CDR3 is TGCGCCAGCAGCCAAAACAACAATGAGCAGTTCTTC. As protein: CASSQNNNEQFF. Full variable domain (outside the CDR3, taken from reference TRBV5-1 and TRBJ2-1): KAGVTQTPRYLIKTRGQQVTLSCSPISGHRSVSWYQQTPGQGLQFLFEYFSETQRNKGNFPGRFSGRQFSNSRSEMNVSTLELGDSALYLCASSQNNNEQFFGPGTRLTVL.

This clonotype showed up just a few times. This rearrangement joins TRBV28 to TRBJ2-2, with 15 bases that match TRBD2. Trimming removed 7 bases from V and 4 bases from J; junction bases left unmatched: 7. The CDR3 extends over 17 amino acids. Per the germline V gene, CDR1 is MDHEN and CDR2 is SYDVKM. CDR3: CASNRGLAGGITGELFF. In DNA form, the CDR3 reads TGTGCCAGCAACCGGGGACTAGCGGGGGGAATCACCGGGGAGCTGTTTTTT.